A single sample gave rise to the 27 T cell receptor beta chains below, sequenced in a study of CD8 T cells in Susac syndrome. RNA, at roughly 0.45 to 1 ug, was reverse transcribed with random hexamers. TCRdb re-derived calls from the immunoSEQ multiplex PCR reads in MiXCR, one entry per CDR3 protein. The sample holds over 300,000 distinct CDR3 sequences; under 95% are singletons and the top ten take 0.065%. Specimen: CD4+ T cells from PBMCs. All receptors derive from a human donor with multiple sclerosis.

CDR3 amino acids: CASGPDRANVLTF. CDR3 DNA: TGCGCCAGTGGGCCTGACCGAGCCAACGTCCTGACTTTC. This chain joins TRBV5-1 and TRBJ2-6, with D unclear. With 8 bases removed from V and 7 bases from J, the gap between germline ends came to 13 bases. Germline V lookup: CDR1 SGHRS, CDR2 YFSETQ. The CDR3 runs to 13 residues.

The V and J genes are TRBV7-2 and TRBJ1-2; no clear D gene. Germline loops: CDR1 SGHTA, CDR2 FQGNSA. Trimming pared 8 bases from V and 2 bases from J, leaving 6 bases between. This CDR3 contains 11 residues. The CDR3 region has the DNA TGTGCCAGCGAGAAAAACTATGGCTACACCTTC. The encoded protein is CASEKNYGYTF.

J is TRBJ1-5 and V is TRBV16; D unclear. The CDR3 is 14 amino acids. Per germline, CDR1 KGHSY and CDR2 FQNENV. The V gene lost 0 bases and the J gene lost 6 bases, with 9 bases spanning the gap. DNA of the CDR3: TGTGCCAGCAGCCAATCGAATAGGGTTCAGCCCCAGCATTTT. This codes for CASSQSNRVQPQHF.

The chain uses TRBV13 and TRBJ2-5; D is possibly TRBD2 (5 bases). The CDR3 contains 14 residues. Germline loops: CDR1 PRHDT, CDR2 FYEKMQ (reference sequence). V was trimmed by 5 bases and J by 0 bases, leaving 10 bases between them. The CDR3 sequence: CASSRGGNQETQYF. As DNA, the CDR3 is TGTGCCAGCAGCCGGGGTGGGAACCAAGAGACCCAGTACTTC.

The V gene is TRBV20-1, the J gene TRBJ2-3; D may correspond to TRBD1 or TRBD2 (5 bases each). V was pared by 0 bases and J by 1 base, with 11 bases between. The CDR3 runs 15 residues. Germline V gene data show CDR1 as DFQATT and CDR2 as SNEGSKA (reference sequence). The CDR3 DNA sequence: TGCAGTGCTAGAGATCTCCTGGGGGGCACAGATACGCAGTATTTT. Protein product: CSARDLLGGTDTQYF.

The CDR3 DNA follows: TGTGCCATCAGTGAAAATGCAGCCCTTGAGCAGTTCTTC. Residues: CAISENAALEQFF. The gene calls are TRBV10-3 and TRBJ2-1; D not certain. The germline V gene has CDR1 ENHRY and CDR2 SYGVKD. This CDR3 has 13 amino acids. V lost 3 bases and J lost 9, with 12 bases in between.

This sequence joins TRBV28 and TRBJ2-7, with 7 bases matching TRBD1. The CDR3 is 14 amino acids. Germline lookup yields CDR1 MDHEN and CDR2 SYDVKM. V shed 6 bases and J 3 bases; nucleotides not matched to a gene: 8. CDR3 coding DNA: TGTGCCAGCAGCCTCAGACAGGGACACTACGAGCAGTACTTC. It specifies CASSLRQGHYEQYF. The complete variable domain, with remaining parts taken from reference TRBV28 and TRBJ2-7, reads DVKVTQSSRYLVKRTGEKVFLECVQDMDHENMFWYRQDPGLGLRLIYFSYDVKMKEKGDIPEGYSVSREKKERFSLILESASTNQTSMYLCASSLRQGHYEQYFGPGTRLTVT.

This sequence joins TRBV7-9 and TRBJ1-1; the D gene is possibly TRBD1 (5 bases). This CDR3 is 15 amino acids long. Trimming shortened V by 5 bases and J by 5 bases, and 18 bases separated the two germline ends. Germline lookup yields CDR1 SEHNR and CDR2 FQNEAQ (reference sequence). The CDR3 sequence: CASSGGELGKTEAFF. CDR3 coding DNA: TGTGCCAGCAGCGGAGGGGAGCTAGGGAAAACTGAAGCTTTCTTT.

This clonotype was observed a single time. The chain couples TRBV13 to TRBJ2-1; 9 nucleotides agree with TRBD2. This CDR3 is built from 19 residues. The ends lost 4 bases at V and 11 bases at J; junction bases unmatched: 24. Germline CDR1 PRHDT, CDR2 FYEKMQ (reference sequence). CDR3 in amino acids: CASSSPDGGRATGGGKQFF. The CDR3, as DNA: TGTGCCAGCAGCTCCCCCGATGGCGGGAGGGCCACTGGCGGGGGTAAGCAGTTCTTC.

The rearrangement joins TRBV29-1 to TRBJ2-1; maybe TRBD2 (5 bases). V was trimmed by 3 bases and J by 12 bases, leaving 12 bases between them. CDR3 length equals 11 residues. The V gene's germline CDR1 is SQVTM and CDR2 ANQGSEA. The CDR3 here is CSVEGIRGQFF. CDR3 DNA: TGCAGCGTTGAGGGGATTCGGGGGCAGTTCTTC.

The genes are TRBV6-2 or TRBV6-3 and TRBJ2-2; 8 nucleotides align to TRBD1. Germline-derived CDR1 and CDR2 are MNHEY and SVGEGT. The CDR3 has 15 amino acids. With V trimmed by 8 bases and J by 5 bases, 10 bases remained unmatched. DNA for the CDR3: TGTGCCAGCGACCGTACAGGGGGTCGGACCGGGGAGCTGTTTTTT. Encoded protein: CASDRTGGRTGELFF.

This chain connects TRBV27 to TRBJ2-4; no reliable D call. Trimming stripped 5 bases from V and 5 bases from J, with 10 bases between. This CDR3 is built from 13 residues. Germline assignment: CDR1 MNHEY and CDR2 SMNVEV (reference sequence). DNA for the CDR3: TGTGCCAGCAGTAGACCTGGCGAAAACATTCAGTACTTC. Residues: CASSRPGENIQYF.

The J gene is TRBJ1-1, the V gene TRBV20-1; maybe TRBD1 (5 bases). The CDR3 covers 14 residues. The germline V gene has CDR1 DFQATT and CDR2 SNEGSKA (reference sequence). Trimming shortened V by 3 bases and J by 3 bases, and 14 bases separated the two germline ends. DNA for the CDR3: TGCAGTGCTAGTCGTACAGGCTCATACACTGAAGCTTTCTTT. This sequence encodes CSASRTGSYTEAFF.

V usage is TRBV12-3 or TRBV12-4 and J usage is TRBJ2-3; TRBD1 matches 8 bases. The CDR3 consists of 16 residues. J was trimmed by 2 bases and V by 4 bases; bases with no gene match: 8. The CDR3 nucleotides are TGTGCCAGCAGTTCCCCGGGACAGGAGTACACAGATACGCAGTATTTT. As protein: CASSSPGQEYTDTQYF.

CDR3 nucleotides: TGTGCCAGCAGCCAAACCGGGTTTCCATTCAATGAGCAGTTCTTC. This sequence encodes CASSQTGFPFNEQFF. The V gene is TRBV14, the J gene TRBJ2-1; D is unclear. The length of the CDR3 is 15 residues. Between the trimmed V and J ends, which lost 2 bases and 6 bases, there was a span of 14 bases. CDR1 is SGHDN, CDR2 FVKESK, per germline.

The gene calls are TRBV19 and TRBJ2-2; 7 bases are shared with TRBD2. CDR1 and CDR2 from the germline V gene are LNHDA and SQIVND (reference sequence). V shed 9 bases, J shed 6 bases, and the junction held 19 bases outside the gene matches. This CDR3 is 17 amino acids long. The CDR3 reads CASSPGLAVVVAGELFF. DNA for the CDR3: TGTGCCAGCTCCCCTGGGCTAGCGGTTGTTGTGGCCGGGGAGCTGTTTTTT.

This chain connects TRBV7-2 to TRBJ2-1; 13 nucleotides line up with TRBD2. The V gene end was trimmed by 3 bases and the J gene end by 8 bases; junction bases not matched to a gene: 16. The CDR3 contains 19 residues. Germline-derived CDR1 and CDR2 are SGHTA and FQGNSA. DNA of the CDR3: TGTGCCAGCAGCTTCTCCTTACTAGCGGGAGGGCCAAGAAAGCATGAGCAGTTCTTC. Its protein is CASSFSLLAGGPRKHEQFF.

The chain joins TRBV30 to TRBJ1-2; the D is unclear. The CDR3 runs 13 residues. V lost 3 bases, J lost 5 bases, and 13 bases lay in between. CDR1 GTSNPN and CDR2 SVGIG come from the germline V gene (reference sequence). The CDR3 spells CAWSPSGEYGYTF. The CDR3 nucleotides are TGTGCCTGGAGCCCCTCGGGAGAATATGGCTACACCTTC. Combining the CDR3 with reference TRBV30 and TRBJ1-2 gives the whole variable domain SQTIHQWPATLVQPVGSPLSLECTVEGTSNPNLYWYRQAAGRGLQLLFYSVGIGQISSEVPQNLSASRPQDRQFILSSKKLLLSDSGFYLCAWSPSGEYGYTFGSGTRLTVV.

The chain is built from TRBV3-1 and TRBJ1-3; D not certain. In germline, CDR1 is LGHDT, CDR2 YNNKEL (reference sequence). The V end lost 1 base, the J end lost 1 base, and 11 bases lay between the germline ends. The CDR3 has 16 amino acids. CDR3 sequence: CASSQAGLHSGNTIYF. The CDR3 nucleotides are TGTGCCAGCAGCCAAGCGGGTCTTCATTCTGGAAACACCATATATTTT. Drawing the rest from reference TRBV3-1 and TRBJ1-3, the complete variable domain is DTAVSQTPKYLVTQMGNDKSIKCEQNLGHDTMYWYKQDSKKFLKIMFSYNNKELIINETVPNRFSPKSPDKAHLNLHINSLELGDSAVYFCASSQAGLHSGNTIYFGEGSWLTVV.

The rearrangement links TRBV7-2 to TRBJ2-5, with D hard to call. The germline V gene encodes CDR1 SGHTA and CDR2 FQGNSA. Trimming left V 8 bases short and J 5 bases short, with 9 bases between. The length of the CDR3 is 11 residues. CDR3 amino acids: CASALGETQYF. CDR3 bases: TGTGCCAGCGCCTTGGGGGAGACCCAGTACTTC.

The chain links TRBV5-1 to TRBJ1-3; no definite D call. The CDR3 consists of 16 residues. The V gene lost 4 bases and the J gene lost 4 bases, with 18 bases spanning the gap. Germline CDR1 SGHRS, CDR2 YFSETQ. DNA of the CDR3: TGCGCCAGCAGCCCACTCGGGGTGGGGTCGGGAAACACCATATATTTT. Encoded protein: CASSPLGVGSGNTIYF. The entire variable domain, with the rest obtained from reference TRBV5-1 and TRBJ1-3, is as follows: KAGVTQTPRYLIKTRGQQVTLSCSPISGHRSVSWYQQTPGQGLQFLFEYFSETQRNKGNFPGRFSGRQFSNSRSEMNVSTLELGDSALYLCASSPLGVGSGNTIYFGEGSWLTVV.

The rearrangement joins TRBV3-1 to TRBJ1-2, with D possibly TRBD1 on 6 matching bases. CDR3 length: 13 amino acids. Germline CDR1 reads LGHDT; CDR2 reads YNNKEL (reference sequence). V was cut by 6 bases and J by 13 bases, with 21 bases left in between. The CDR3 nucleotides are TGTGCCAGCAGACAATCAGGGGTTTCCCGCGGCACCTTC. Amino acid sequence: CASRQSGVSRGTF.

This chain uses TRBV12-3 or TRBV12-4 with TRBJ1-2, with 11 bases that match TRBD1. This CDR3 contains 13 residues. V shed 5 bases, J shed 7 bases, and the junction held 3 bases outside the gene matches. The CDR3 DNA follows: TGTGCCAGCAGTCAGGGACAGGGGGTTGGCTACACCTTC. It yields the protein CASSQGQGVGYTF.

The chain combines TRBV15 with TRBJ2-1; possibly TRBD2 for D (6 bases). Germline CDR1 and CDR2: LNHNV and YYDKDF (reference sequence). The CDR3 consists of 16 residues. V lost 0 bases to trimming and J lost 5 bases, with 14 bases between them. CDR3 nucleotides: TGTGCCACCAGCAGAGATCCCCTAGCGACTGACAATGAGCAGTTCTTC. Residues: CATSRDPLATDNEQFF.

The chain carries TRBV6-1 and TRBJ2-1, with TRBD2 matching 10 bases. Trimming took 4 bases from V and 8 from J; bases not matched to a gene: 2. CDR3 length equals 13 residues. In germline, CDR1 is MNHNS, CDR2 SASEGT. The CDR3: CASSASGSHEQFF. The CDR3 DNA follows: TGTGCCAGCAGTGCTAGCGGGAGCCATGAGCAGTTCTTC.

The chain recombines TRBV6-5 with TRBJ2-3; D not resolved. CDR3 length equals 16 residues. V dropped 6 bases and J dropped 0 bases, with 16 bases sitting between them. Germline loops: CDR1 MNHEY, CDR2 SVGAGI. As DNA, the CDR3 is TGTGCCAGCAGGTTCTCGGGTCTTCCTAGCACAGATACGCAGTATTTT. This encodes CASRFSGLPSTDTQYF.

This chain connects TRBV7-2 to TRBJ2-2; no firm D call. The CDR3 covers 15 residues. The V and J ends lost 1 base and 4 bases respectively, with 10 bases between them. CDR1 is SGHTA, CDR2 FQGNSA, per germline. CDR3 amino acids: CASSLGDPSTGELFF. CDR3 sequence (DNA): TGTGCCAGCAGCTTAGGAGATCCTTCCACCGGGGAGCTGTTTTTT.